This TCR beta chain was retrieved from a study of blood T cells in healthy people across ages. Germline lookup yields CDR1 LGHNA and CDR2 YNFKEQ. The junction had 2 bases not matched to a gene; V was cut back by 2 bases and J by 2 bases. CDR3 size: 15 residues. Each donor gave roughly 9.1 milliliters of peripheral blood. Per individual sample, total RNA of at least 5.5 micrograms was extracted. Primed by a sample-barcoded 5' primer and a J-beta primer mix, a second PCR proceeded for roughly 6 to 12 cycles. TCRdb itself ran the 5' RACE reads through MiXCR, one entry per CDR3 protein. The data show about 1.8 million distinct CDR3 sequences, approximately 50% seen once.

Sequencing was performed on blood. This sequence joins TRBV4-2 and TRBJ2-5, with TRBD2 identical over 10 bases. The receptor comes from a woman between 40 and 50 years old in good health. CDR3 region: CASSQNSGGQETQYF. DNA for the CDR3: TGTGCCAGCAGCCAAAATAGCGGGGGGCAAGAGACCCAGTACTTC.